This T cell receptor beta chain is drawn from a study of CD8 T cells in cerebrospinal fluid in Alzheimer's disease (dated by TCRdb to 2020 to 2022). Background for the entire study: CSF T cell clonal expansion was assessed with two single-cell approaches: plate-based nested PCR sequencing and droplet-based sequencing. The study tested whether clonally expanded T cells were present in cerebrospinal fluid from healthy elderly individuals and from patients with neurodegenerative disease. CSF gene-expression analysis, which included Parkinson's disease patients, covered more than 20 samples in total. The droplet-based CSF comparison of patients and controls included 10 or so healthy controls (about 11,000 cells) and 10 or so patients with MCI or Alzheimer's disease (around 9,700 cells). General conclusions and limits of the study: The authors cautioned that detecting EBV-specific TCRs in CSF does not establish a causal link between EBV and Alzheimer's disease. In pooled data, a highly expanded clone (at least 3% of TCRs) was found in 1 of 10 healthy subjects versus most of the 6 Alzheimer's patients. Only samples with detectable clones (roughly eleven healthy, 5 MCI, 5 AD, 6 PD) were included in the overall clonality comparison. The largest CSF clone made up a higher percentage of TCRs in patients with MCI or Alzheimer's disease than in controls. The EBV-specific clones were neither the most highly expanded clones nor enriched among patients.

Remarks on this clonotype: There is no known antigen for this receptor.

The receptor library was made with 10x single-cell sequencing. Profiling of CSF cells was done with 10X Genomics single-cell V(D)J and 5' gene-expression libraries. An Illumina NextSeq550 was used to sequence CSF single-cell TCR libraries. The published analysis was carried out like this. V(D)J reads were aligned to the vdj-GRCh38 alts ensemble 2.0.0 reference and processed with the Cell Ranger vdj pipeline. Clonotypes were defined as cell barcodes sharing the same set of productive CDR3 nucleotide sequences. Clonotype information was added to Seurat v3.0 gene-expression metadata to link clonality with transcriptional profiles. Exclusion was applied to CSF cells with more than 1,800 genes, more than 7,500 UMIs or more than 10% mitochondrial reads. CDR3-beta sequences were compared against VDJdb to identify TCRs with known antigen specificity. The network analysis of clone sharing was performed with the R package qgraph and was limited to TCRs that had complete alpha and beta chains. One entry per CDR3 protein sequence results from the TCRdb reprocessing of the reads, with DNA left out. For this entry, the V and J calls and clone size follow TCRdb and not the study's own pipeline. This sample's table lists about 1,200 distinct CDR3 sequences. The ten top clones hold 8.8% of the sample.

The CDR3, cysteine through phenylalanine, is 15 amino acids long. DNA for this receptor is not on file. According to the germline V gene (reference sequence), CDR1 reads PRHDT and CDR2 reads FYEKMQ. None of the participants had acute infectious disease, and every participant was in good physical condition. A live/dead marker was used to sort live CSF cells for droplet-based sequencing. CSF was obtained by lumbar puncture, and immune cells were pelleted by centrifugation at 300g. CSF samples were inspected for red blood cells, and any blood-contaminated sample was excluded. CSF cells were cryopreserved in freezing medium, frozen overnight at -80 °C, and then stored in liquid nitrogen. Before analysis, CSF samples had been stored for less than seven months.

The chain links TRBV13 with TRBJ2-1; the TRBD1 assignment by TCRdb is unverifiable without DNA. The sequence was collected from a human donor in good health. The specimen sequenced was cerebrospinal fluid. The encoded CDR3 is CASSSDGTGSNEQFF.